This T cell receptor beta chain was sequenced in a study of post-analysis software for immune sequencing data. Findings of the study overall: Four to six TRBV segments appeared more often in patients than in controls, and TRBV5-6, TRBV5-1 and TRBV20-1 were among these.

The CDR3 extends over 14 amino acids. V lost 0 bases and J 8 bases, leaving 11 bases between the germline ends. Per the germline V gene, CDR1 is LGHDT and CDR2 is YNNKEL (reference sequence). Turning to this clonotype: Its antigen remains unidentified.

The library was made from cDNA and included unique molecular identifiers. TCRdb re-called the PCR reads through MiXCR, storing one row per CDR3 protein. Seen here are about 810,000 distinct CDR3 sequences, roughly 58% observed once, and the top ten hold about 4.5%. The chain is built from TRBV3-1 and TRBJ2-1, with a weak D call TRBD2 (6 bases). The sequenced sample was blood. The clonotype was recovered from a girl aged 10-17 years with multiple sclerosis. CDR3 coding DNA: TGTGCCAGCAGCCAAGATGTCGGGAGCGATGAGCAGTTCTTC. It translates to CASSQDVGSDEQFF.